This entry lists 4 T cell receptor beta chains sequenced from one sample in a study of regulatory and conventional T cells in RAG deficiency. TCRdb's copy holds only in-frame clones and misses some; the assay was immunoSEQ multiplex PCR. The data hold around 22,000 clones, with about 92% observed a single time. Genomic DNA came from blood conventional CD4+ T cells gated CD25-low CD127-high. This same sample was also part of a study on regulatory T cells. That paper states: The primer mix had 52 TRBV and 13 TRBJ primers.

The sequencing sample was made of CD4+ T cells sorted from blood. The source of these receptors is a human donor in good health.

In regard to this clone: At the DNA level, this CDR3 is encoded by other sequences in the same sample as well. This chain links TRBV28 with TRBJ2-1; D remains unclear. The CDR3 is 13 residues long. V was clipped by 6 bases and J by 0 bases, with 6 bases between them. Germline CDR1 is MDHEN and CDR2 is SYDVKM. The CDR3 sequence: CASRPSSYNEQFF. The CDR3, as DNA: TGTGCCAGCAGGCCGAGCTCCTACAATGAGCAGTTCTTC.

The V call is TRBV5-1, the J call TRBJ2-6; the D is unclear. Between the trimmed V and J ends, which lost 3 bases and 2 bases, there was a span of 9 bases. CDR1 and CDR2 from the germline V gene are SGHRS and YFSETQ. This CDR3 is 15 amino acids long. In DNA, the CDR3 is TGCGCCAGCAGCTCCACGATGACTGGGGCCAACGTCCTGACTTTC. The encoded protein is CASSSTMTGANVLTF. Full variable domain (outside the CDR3, taken from reference TRBV5-1 and TRBJ2-6): KAGVTQTPRYLIKTRGQQVTLSCSPISGHRSVSWYQQTPGQGLQFLFEYFSETQRNKGNFPGRFSGRQFSNSRSEMNVSTLELGDSALYLCASSSTMTGANVLTFGAGSRLTVL.

This rearrangement joins TRBV7-2 to TRBJ1-5; D gene uncertain. The germline gives CDR1 SGHTA, CDR2 FQGNSA. The V end was cut by 4 bases, the J end by 4 bases, with 8 bases between. CDR3 length: 13 residues. In nucleotides, the CDR3 is TGTGCCAGCAGCTCCGCTCGTAATCAGCCCCAGCATTTT. This codes for CASSSARNQPQHF.

This chain connects TRBV19 to TRBJ2-1; D may be TRBD1 or TRBD2 (5 bases each). Germline V gene sequence: CDR1 LNHDA, CDR2 SQIVND (reference sequence). The length of the CDR3 is 16 residues. The V end was cut by 5 bases, the J end by 4 bases, with 18 bases between. In DNA, the CDR3 is TGTGCCAGTAGTGACCGGGGCCACACACAATACAATGAGCAGTTCTTC. It encodes CASSDRGHTQYNEQFF.